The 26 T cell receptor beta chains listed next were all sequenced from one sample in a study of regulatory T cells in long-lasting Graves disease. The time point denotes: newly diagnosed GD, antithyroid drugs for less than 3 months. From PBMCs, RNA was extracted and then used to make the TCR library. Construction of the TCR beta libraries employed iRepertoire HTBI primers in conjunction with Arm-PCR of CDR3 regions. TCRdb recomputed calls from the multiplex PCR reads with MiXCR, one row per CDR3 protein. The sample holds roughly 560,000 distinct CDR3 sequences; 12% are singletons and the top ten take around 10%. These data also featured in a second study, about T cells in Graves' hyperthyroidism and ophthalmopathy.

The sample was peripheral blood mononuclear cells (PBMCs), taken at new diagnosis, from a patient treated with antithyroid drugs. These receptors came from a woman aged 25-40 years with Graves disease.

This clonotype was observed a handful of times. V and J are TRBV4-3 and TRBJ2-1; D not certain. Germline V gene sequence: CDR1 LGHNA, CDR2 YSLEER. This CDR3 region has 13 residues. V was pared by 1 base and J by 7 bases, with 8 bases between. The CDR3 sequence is CASSQGSRNEQFF. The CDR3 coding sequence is TGCGCCAGCAGCCAAGGCAGCCGGAATGAGCAGTTCTTC.

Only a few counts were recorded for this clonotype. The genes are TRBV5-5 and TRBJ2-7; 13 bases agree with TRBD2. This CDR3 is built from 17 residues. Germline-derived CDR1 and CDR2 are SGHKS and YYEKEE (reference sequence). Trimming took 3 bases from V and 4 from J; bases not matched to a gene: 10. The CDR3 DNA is TGTGCCAGCAGCTCGGGACTAGCGGGAACAAGAGGATACGAGCAGTACTTC. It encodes CASSSGLAGTRGYEQYF.

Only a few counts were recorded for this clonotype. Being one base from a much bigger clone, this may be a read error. CDR3 bases: TGTGCCAGCAGTTTAGCTAGAGGGTCTAAGCAGTTCTTC. This gives the protein CASSLARGSKQFF. The rearrangement joins TRBV12-3 or TRBV12-4 to TRBJ2-1, with D maybe TRBD2 (5 bases). V was shortened by 0 bases and J by 11 bases, with 11 bases between the two germline ends. The CDR3 sequence is 13 residues long.

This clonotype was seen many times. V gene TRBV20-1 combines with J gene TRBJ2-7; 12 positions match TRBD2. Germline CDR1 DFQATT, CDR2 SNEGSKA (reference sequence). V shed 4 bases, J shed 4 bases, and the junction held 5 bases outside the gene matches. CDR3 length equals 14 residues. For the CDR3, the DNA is TGCAGTGCTACTGTCCTAGCGGGAGGGTACGAGCAGTACTTC. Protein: CSATVLAGGYEQYF.

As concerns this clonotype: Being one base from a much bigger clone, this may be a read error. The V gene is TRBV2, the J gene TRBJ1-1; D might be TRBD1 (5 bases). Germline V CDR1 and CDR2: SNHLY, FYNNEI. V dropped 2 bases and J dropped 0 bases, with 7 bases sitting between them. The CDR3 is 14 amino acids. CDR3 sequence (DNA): TGTGCCAGCAGTGAATGGGGGGTGAACACTGAAGCTTTCTTT. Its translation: CASSEWGVNTEAFF.

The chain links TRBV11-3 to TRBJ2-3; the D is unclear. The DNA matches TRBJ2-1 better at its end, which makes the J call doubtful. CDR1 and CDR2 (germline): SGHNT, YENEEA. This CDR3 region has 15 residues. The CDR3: CASSLGKGTTQQQFF. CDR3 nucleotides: TGTGCCAGCAGCTTAGGAAAAGGAACTACCCAGCAGCAGTTCTTC.

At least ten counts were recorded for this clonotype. The CDR3 sequence: CASSQVVFTGELFF. The CDR3 bases are TGCGCCAGCAGCCAAGTAGTGTTCACCGGGGAGCTGTTTTTT. The chain joins TRBV4-1 to TRBJ2-2; D is ambiguous. V was shortened by 1 base and J by 4 bases, with 7 bases between the two germline ends. There are 14 residues in the CDR3. Germline assignment: CDR1 MGHRA and CDR2 YSYEKL.

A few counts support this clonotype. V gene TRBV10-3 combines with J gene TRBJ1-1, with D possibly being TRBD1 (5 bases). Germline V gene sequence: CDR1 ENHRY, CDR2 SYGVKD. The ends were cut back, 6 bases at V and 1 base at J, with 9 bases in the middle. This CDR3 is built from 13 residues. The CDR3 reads CAIRAGTNTEAFF. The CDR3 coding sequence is TGTGCCATCAGGGCAGGGACGAACACTGAAGCTTTCTTT.

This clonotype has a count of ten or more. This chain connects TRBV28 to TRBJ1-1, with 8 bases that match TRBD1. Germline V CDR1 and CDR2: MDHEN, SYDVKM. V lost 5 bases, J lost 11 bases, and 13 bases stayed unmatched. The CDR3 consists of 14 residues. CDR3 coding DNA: TGTGCCAGCAGTACCAGCGGGACAGGACGGGACGCTTTCTTT. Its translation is CASSTSGTGRDAFF.

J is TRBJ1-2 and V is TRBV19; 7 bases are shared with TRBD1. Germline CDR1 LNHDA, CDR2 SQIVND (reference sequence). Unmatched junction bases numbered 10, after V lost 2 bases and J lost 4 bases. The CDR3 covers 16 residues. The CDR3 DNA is TGTGCCAGTAGTATATTAGGGACAGCGAAGCGCTATGGCTACACCTTC. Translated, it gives CASSILGTAKRYGYTF.

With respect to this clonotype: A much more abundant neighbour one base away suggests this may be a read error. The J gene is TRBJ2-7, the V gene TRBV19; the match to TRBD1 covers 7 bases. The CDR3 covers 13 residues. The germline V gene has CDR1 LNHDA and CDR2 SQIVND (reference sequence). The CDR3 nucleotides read TGTGCCAGTAGACAGGGGAACTCCTACAAGCAGTACTTC. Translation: CASRQGNSYKQYF.

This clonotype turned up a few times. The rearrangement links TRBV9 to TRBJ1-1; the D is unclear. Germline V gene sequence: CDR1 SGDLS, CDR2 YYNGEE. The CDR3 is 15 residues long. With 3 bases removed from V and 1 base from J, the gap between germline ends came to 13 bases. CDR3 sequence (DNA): TGTGCCAGCAGCGCGGCGGATCGGGGGAACACTGAAGCTTTCTTT. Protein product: CASSAADRGNTEAFF.

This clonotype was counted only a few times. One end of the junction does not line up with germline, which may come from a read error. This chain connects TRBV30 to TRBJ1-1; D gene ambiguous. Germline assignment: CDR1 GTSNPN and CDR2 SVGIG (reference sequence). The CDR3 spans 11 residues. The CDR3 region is CAWSKNTESFF. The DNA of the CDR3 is TGTGCCTGGAGTAAGAACACTGAATCTTTCTTT.

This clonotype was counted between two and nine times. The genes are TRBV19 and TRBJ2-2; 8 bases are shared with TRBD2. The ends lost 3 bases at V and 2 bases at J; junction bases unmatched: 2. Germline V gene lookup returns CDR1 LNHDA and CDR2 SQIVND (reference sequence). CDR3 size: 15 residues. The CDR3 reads CASSIGLANTGELFF. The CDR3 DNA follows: TGTGCCAGTAGTATCGGACTAGCCAACACCGGGGAGCTGTTTTTT.

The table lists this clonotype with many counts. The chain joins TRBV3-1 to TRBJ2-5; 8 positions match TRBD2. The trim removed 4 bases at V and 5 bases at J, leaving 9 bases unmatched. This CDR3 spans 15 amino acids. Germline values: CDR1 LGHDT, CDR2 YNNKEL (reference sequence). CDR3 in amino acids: CASSLRQAGAETQYF. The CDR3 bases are TGTGCCAGCAGCCTACGTCAAGCGGGAGCGGAGACCCAGTACTTC.

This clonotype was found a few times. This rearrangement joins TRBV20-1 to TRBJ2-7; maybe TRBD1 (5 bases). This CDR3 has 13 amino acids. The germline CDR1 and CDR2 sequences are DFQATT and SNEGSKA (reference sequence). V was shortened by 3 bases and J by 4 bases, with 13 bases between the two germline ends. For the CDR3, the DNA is TGCAGTGCTAGGCAGGGAAAGGGGTACGAGCAGTACTTC. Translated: CSARQGKGYEQYF.

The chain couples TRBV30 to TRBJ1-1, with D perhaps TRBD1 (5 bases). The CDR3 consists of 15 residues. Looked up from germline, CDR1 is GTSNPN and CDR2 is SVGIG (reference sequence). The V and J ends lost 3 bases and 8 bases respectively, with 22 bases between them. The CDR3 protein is CAWRPPGRPRVEAFF. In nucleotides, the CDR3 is TGTGCCTGGAGGCCGCCAGGGAGGCCTAGAGTAGAAGCTTTCTTT.

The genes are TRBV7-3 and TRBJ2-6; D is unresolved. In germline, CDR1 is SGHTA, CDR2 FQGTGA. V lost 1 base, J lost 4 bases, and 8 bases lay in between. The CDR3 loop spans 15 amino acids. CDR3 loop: CASSLRSPGANVLTF. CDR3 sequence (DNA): TGTGCCAGCAGCTTAAGATCTCCCGGGGCCAACGTCCTGACTTTC.

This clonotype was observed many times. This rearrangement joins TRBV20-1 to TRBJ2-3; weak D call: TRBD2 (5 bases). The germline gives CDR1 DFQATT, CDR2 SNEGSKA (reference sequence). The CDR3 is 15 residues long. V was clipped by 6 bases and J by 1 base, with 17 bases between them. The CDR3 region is CSAPWTGLGTDTQYF. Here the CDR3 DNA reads TGCAGTGCCCCTTGGACGGGGTTGGGCACAGATACGCAGTATTTT.

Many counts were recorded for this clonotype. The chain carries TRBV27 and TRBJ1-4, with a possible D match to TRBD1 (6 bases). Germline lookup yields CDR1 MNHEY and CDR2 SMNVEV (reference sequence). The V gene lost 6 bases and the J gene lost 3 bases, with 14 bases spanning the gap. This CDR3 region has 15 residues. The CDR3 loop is CASRERGAANEKLFF. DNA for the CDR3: TGTGCCAGCAGGGAGAGGGGGGCGGCTAATGAAAAACTGTTTTTT.

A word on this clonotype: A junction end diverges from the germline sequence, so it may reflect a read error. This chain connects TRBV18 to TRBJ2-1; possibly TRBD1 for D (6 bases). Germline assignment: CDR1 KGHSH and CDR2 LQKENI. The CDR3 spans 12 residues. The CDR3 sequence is CTSSPGDNEQFF. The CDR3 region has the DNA TGTACCAGCTCACCAGGGGACAATGAGCAGTTCTTC.

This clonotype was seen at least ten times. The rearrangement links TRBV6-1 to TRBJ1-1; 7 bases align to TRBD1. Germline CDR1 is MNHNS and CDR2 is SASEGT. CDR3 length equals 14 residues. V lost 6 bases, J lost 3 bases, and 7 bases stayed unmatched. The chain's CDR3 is CASRRTGTDTEAFF. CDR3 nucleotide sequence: TGTGCCAGCAGGAGAACCGGGACAGACACTGAAGCTTTCTTT.

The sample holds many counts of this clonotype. The DNA of the CDR3 is TGTGCCAGCAGCTTTTCGGACCCTGGGATAGCGCAGTATTTT. Protein sequence: CASSFSDPGIAQYF. The chain employs TRBV5-6 and TRBJ2-3, with D uncertain. CDR3 length: 14 residues. Germline assignment: CDR1 SGHDT and CDR2 YYEEEE. The V end was cut by 2 bases, the J end by 10 bases, with 17 bases between.

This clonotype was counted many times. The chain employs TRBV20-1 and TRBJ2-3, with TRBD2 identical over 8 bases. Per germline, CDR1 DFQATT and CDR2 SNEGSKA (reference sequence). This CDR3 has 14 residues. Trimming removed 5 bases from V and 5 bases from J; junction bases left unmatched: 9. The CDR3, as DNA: TGCAGTGCTTCAGCATCCCTAGCGGGAGATACGCAGTATTTT. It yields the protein CSASASLAGDTQYF.

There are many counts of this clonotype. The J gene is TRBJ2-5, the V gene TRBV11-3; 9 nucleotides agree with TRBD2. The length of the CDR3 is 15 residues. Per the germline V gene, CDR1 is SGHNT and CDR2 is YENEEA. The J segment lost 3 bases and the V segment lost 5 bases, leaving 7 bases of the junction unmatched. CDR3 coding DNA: TGTGCCAGCAGCCCCCCGAGCGGGAGGAAAGAGACCCAGTACTTC. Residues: CASSPPSGRKETQYF.

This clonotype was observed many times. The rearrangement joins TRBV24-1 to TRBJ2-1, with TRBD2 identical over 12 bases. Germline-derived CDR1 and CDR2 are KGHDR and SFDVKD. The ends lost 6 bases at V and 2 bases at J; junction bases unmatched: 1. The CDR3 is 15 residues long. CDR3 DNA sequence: TGTGCCACCAGTCCTAGCGGGAGGGCCTACAATGAGCAGTTCTTC. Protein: CATSPSGRAYNEQFF.